This is a list of T cell receptor beta chains from one sample in a study of cytotoxic CD8 clonotypes in ibrutinib-treated CLL. Some clones are missing from TCRdb's copy, which holds only in-frame ones; the method was immunoSEQ multiplex PCR. The sample has roughly 200,000 clones; over 60% are singletons. The material sequenced was PBMCs, taken after 24 months of ibrutinib treatment. These receptor sequences come from a human donor with chronic lymphocytic leukemia. The CDR3 runs from the conserved cysteine through the conserved F or W. The D gene is left open where the match is weak. Clone size appears in some rows only: once, few, many, or a class for an expanded clone.

V gene	J gene	clone size	D gene	CDR3 DNA	CDR3 protein
TRBV7-9	TRBJ1-1	NA	TRBD1	TGTGCCAGCAGCGATCGAGAGGACAGGGCCAACACTGAAGCTTTCTTT	CASSDREDRANTEAFF
TRBV9	TRBJ2-7	once	NA	TGTGCCAGCAGCGCCCACGGGGGTAGTGGTGGCGAGCAGTACTTC	CASSAHGGSGGEQYF
TRBV29-1	TRBJ1-4	NA	TRBD1	TGCAGCGTTTCCTACAGGGGAGGTAATGAAAAACTGTTTTTT	CSVSYRGGNEKLFF
TRBV10-3	TRBJ2-7	many	NA	TGTGCCATCAGTGAGTCACCGGGAATCTACGAGCAGTACTTC	CAISESPGIYEQYF
TRBV20-1	TRBJ2-5	NA	NA	TGCAGTGCTAGTTTTTGGGAGACCCAGTACTTC	CSASFWETQYF
TRBV4-2	TRBJ2-1	NA	TRBD2	TGTGCCAGCAGCCAAGATCTACTAGCGGGAGGGCCACGGAATGAGCAGTTCTTC	CASSQDLLAGGPRNEQFF
TRBV4-2	TRBJ1-1	NA	TRBD1	TGTGCCAGCAGCCATAACAGGGGGAAGAACACTGAAGCTTTCTTT	CASSHNRGKNTEAFF
TRBV5-1	TRBJ2-5	NA	NA	TGCGCCAGCAGCCACGACGAGACCCAGTACTTC	CASSHDETQYF
TRBV5-1	TRBJ1-1	NA	NA	TGCGCCAGCAGCTTGGCCTTGGGGGGCACTGAAGCTTTCTTT	CASSLALGGTEAFF
TRBV4-3	TRBJ2-3	NA	NA	TGCGCCAGCAGCCAAGCGGTACAGATGCCAGATACGCAGTATTTT	CASSQAVQMPDTQYF
TRBV20-1	TRBJ2-7	NA	NA	TGCAGTGCCAGCAGGGTTTACGAGCAGTACTTC	CSASRVYEQYF
TRBV11-2	TRBJ1-5	once	NA	TGTGCCAGCAGCTTAGATAGCAATCAGCCCCAGCATTTT	CASSLDSNQPQHF
TRBV10-3	TRBJ2-7	NA	TRBD2	TGTGCCATCAGAACTCCAAATCGTCCGGGACTAGCGGTTTACGAGCAGTACTTC	CAIRTPNRPGLAVYEQYF
TRBV18	TRBJ2-7	NA	TRBD2	TGTGCCAGCTCACGGATACTAGCGGGAGGTGAATACGAGCAGTACTTC	CASSRILAGGEYEQYF
TRBV19	TRBJ2-7	NA	TRBD2	TGTGCCAGTAGAAGACTAGCGGGAGCGACCTACGAGCAGTACTTC	CASRRLAGATYEQYF
TRBV5-6	TRBJ2-3	NA	NA	TGTGCCAGCAGCTTGCCTCTTAGGACAGATACGCAGTATTTT	CASSLPLRTDTQYF
TRBV19	TRBJ2-2	NA	NA	TGTGCCAGTCTGACATCCAGAAGCGGGAGACCAGGGGGAACCGGGGAGCTGTTTTTT	CASLTSRSGRPGGTGELFF
TRBV28	TRBJ1-5	NA	NA	TGTGCCAGCAGTTCCCCCAACCAGCCCCAGCATTTT	CASSSPNQPQHF
TRBV2	TRBJ2-7	NA	NA	TGTGCCAGCATCAGAGGGGGGTTGGGTTACGAGCAGTACTTC	CASIRGGLGYEQYF
TRBV7-6	TRBJ2-2	few	TRBD1	TGTGCCAGCAGCCGACAGGGATCGAACACCGGGGAGCTGTTTTTT	CASSRQGSNTGELFF
TRBV27	TRBJ2-7	NA	TRBD2	TGTGCCAGCAGTTTCGCCGGACTAGCGTACGAGCAGTACTTC	CASSFAGLAYEQYF
TRBV30	TRBJ1-2	NA	NA	TGTGCCTGGAGTGTAGGATCCGGGGACGCGGATGGCTACACCTTC	CAWSVGSGDADGYTF
TRBV5-1	TRBJ2-3	once	TRBD2	TGCGCCAGCAGCTTGGAGGTAGCGGGAGGGCCGGTAGATACGCAGTATTTT	CASSLEVAGGPVDTQYF
TRBV12-5	TRBJ1-1	NA	TRBD1	TGTGCTAGTGGCCGACAGGGAATGAACACTGAAGCTTTCTTT	CASGRQGMNTEAFF
TRBV10-1	TRBJ2-3	NA	NA	TGCGCCAGCAGTGAGCGTCAGGCAGATACGCAGTATTTT	CASSERQADTQYF
TRBV5-1	TRBJ2-3	NA	NA	TGCGCCAGCAGGTTTTTAACTAGCACAGATACGCAGTATTTT	CASRFLTSTDTQYF
TRBV7-9	TRBJ2-7	NA	TRBD2	TGTGCCAGCAGCCAGACTAGCGGGAGCCCACGCGAGCAGTACTTC	CASSQTSGSPREQYF
TRBV27	TRBJ1-2	few	NA	TGTGCCAGCAGTTTATCGTCCGGGGGCGGTGGCTACACCTTC	CASSLSSGGGGYTF
TRBV5-6	TRBJ2-5	NA	NA	TGTGCCAGCAGCTTGCACTCCCAAGAGACCCAGTACTTC	CASSLHSQETQYF
TRBV30	TRBJ1-5	NA	NA	TGTGCCTGGAGTGTACGGGGGGGGGCTGATCAGCCCCAGCATTTT	CAWSVRGGADQPQHF
TRBV6-5	TRBJ2-1	NA	TRBD2	TGTGCCAGCACCTTAGCGGGGGGCGGGTACAATGAGCAGTTCTTC	CASTLAGGGYNEQFF
TRBV28	TRBJ2-7	NA	NA	TGTGCCAGCAGCTCTCGATGGACAGCAAGCTCCTACGAGCAGTACTTC	CASSSRWTASSYEQYF
TRBV30	TRBJ2-1	NA	TRBD2	TGTGCCTGGAGTGCTAGCGGTCTGCATGAGCAGTTCTTC	CAWSASGLHEQFF
TRBV15	TRBJ2-3	NA	TRBD1	TGTGCCACCTCGGCATGGGACAGGGGGCTAACAGATACGCAGTATTTT	CATSAWDRGLTDTQYF
TRBV7-6	TRBJ1-4	NA	TRBD1	TGTGCCAGCAGCTTACATCCCGGGGACAGGTCTGAAAAACTGTTTTTT	CASSLHPGDRSEKLFF
TRBV5-4	TRBJ2-1	few	NA	TGTGCCAGCAGCCGAATAGCGGAACTCTACAATGAGCAGTTCTTC	CASSRIAELYNEQFF
TRBV5-1	TRBJ2-7	NA	TRBD1	TGCGCCAGCAGCTTGGCCGGGACAGGGGGCGTCGAGCAGTACTTC	CASSLAGTGGVEQYF
TRBV2	TRBJ2-1	NA	NA	TGTGCCAGCAAAGAGGGGATTGAGCAGTTCTTC	CASKEGIEQFF
TRBV18	TRBJ2-3	few	TRBD2	TGTGCCAGCTCACCATTAGCGGGAGGGCCCGCAGATACGCAGTATTTT	CASSPLAGGPADTQYF
TRBV4-2	TRBJ1-1	NA	NA	TGTGCCAGCAGCCAAGTGGGGCGCCTTGGCGGACAGATGAACACTGAAGCTTTCTTT	CASSQVGRLGGQMNTEAFF
TRBV19	TRBJ2-6	once	TRBD1	TGTGCCAGTAGCAGCCCGGGACAGCTTAACGTCCTGACTTTC	CASSSPGQLNVLTF
TRBV6-4	TRBJ2-2	few	NA	TGTGCCAGCAGTGACTATATCACCGGGGAGCTGTTTTTT	CASSDYITGELFF
TRBV4-1	TRBJ1-2	NA	NA	TGCGCCAGCAGCCAAGATTACAGGTTCGAAGGCTACACCTTC	CASSQDYRFEGYTF
TRBV20-1	TRBJ2-5	NA	TRBD2	TGCAGTCCCCTAGCGGGGGAGACCCAGTACTTC	CSPLAGETQYF